These 20 T cell receptor beta chains were sequenced from one sample in a study of blood T cell repertoires in COVID-19. The assay was immunoSEQ multiplex PCR, and TCRdb's table has in-frame clones only and misses some. The sample includes under 200,000 clones, about 80% of them seen just once. Sequenced sample: peripheral blood. The receptors stem from a woman aged 60-75 years with COVID-19, enrolled during active disease.

The chain recombines TRBV7-3 with TRBJ1-1; perhaps TRBD1 as D (5 bases). The CDR3 totals 15 residues. V shed 4 bases and J shed 1 base, with 13 bases lying between them. Germline V CDR1 and CDR2: SGHTA, FQGTGA. CDR3 loop: CASSSAGTPNTEAFF. CDR3 DNA sequence: TGTGCCAGCAGCTCCGCCGGGACTCCGAACACTGAAGCTTTCTTT.

The chain employs TRBV3-1 (or the pseudogene TRBV3-2) and TRBJ2-2, with D possibly being TRBD2 (6 bases). The CDR3 loop spans 13 amino acids. Germline CDR1 and CDR2: LGHDT and YNNKEL (reference sequence). V lost 4 bases and J 6 bases, leaving 9 bases between the germline ends. CDR3 protein: CASSPRLAGELFF. The CDR3 coding sequence is TGTGCCAGCAGCCCGCGACTAGCCGGGGAGCTGTTTTTT.

The chain employs TRBV28 and TRBJ2-3, with D possibly TRBD1 on 6 matching bases. Germline values: CDR1 MDHEN, CDR2 SYDVKM. Trimming took 7 bases from V and 0 from J, leaving 14 bases between them. CDR3 length: 15 amino acids. The CDR3 loop is CASITGRSSTDTQYF. As DNA, the CDR3 is TGTGCCAGCATTACAGGGCGATCTAGCACAGATACGCAGTATTTT. Together with reference TRBV28 and TRBJ2-3, the CDR3 gives the full variable domain: DVKVTQSSRYLVKRTGEKVFLECVQDMDHENMFWYRQDPGLGLRLIYFSYDVKMKEKGDIPEGYSVSREKKERFSLILESASTNQTSMYLCASITGRSSTDTQYFGPGTRLTVL.

The chain is built from TRBV2 and TRBJ1-4, with D perhaps TRBD1 (6 bases). V was trimmed by 9 bases and J by 8 bases, leaving 16 bases between them. The germline V gene has CDR1 SNHLY and CDR2 FYNNEI. The CDR3 is made up of 13 amino acids. The CDR3 DNA follows: TGTGCCAGGGCAGGGGTTAACGAAGAAAAACTGTTTTTT. Translating it yields CARAGVNEEKLFF. The complete variable domain, with remaining parts taken from reference TRBV2 and TRBJ1-4, reads EPEVTQTPSHQVTQMGQEVILRCVPISNHLYFYWYRQILGQKVEFLVSFYNNEISEKSEIFDDQFSVERPDGSNFTLKIRSTKLEDSAMYFCARAGVNEEKLFFGSGTQLSVL.

Concerning this clone itself: At the DNA level, this CDR3 is encoded by other sequences in the same sample as well. The chain links TRBV7-2 to TRBJ2-5, with 14 positions matching TRBD2. The junction had 3 bases not matched to a gene; V was cut back by 5 bases and J by 4 bases. The CDR3 extends over 15 amino acids. In germline, CDR1 is SGHTA, CDR2 FQGNSA. This CDR3 is CASSTGLAGAETQYF. The CDR3 region has the DNA TGTGCCAGCAGCACGGGACTAGCGGGAGCAGAGACCCAGTACTTC.

This sequence joins TRBV5-1 and TRBJ1-6, with D hard to call. CDR3 length equals 15 residues. CDR1 is SGHRS and CDR2 is YFSETQ in the germline V gene. Trimming took off 4 bases at V and 6 bases at J, with 14 bases between the two ends. This CDR3 is CASSPREDLNSPLHF. CDR3 coding DNA: TGCGCCAGCAGCCCCCGGGAGGACCTTAATTCACCCCTCCACTTT.

V gene TRBV7-3 combines with J gene TRBJ2-2, with TRBD2 matching over 8 bases. CDR3 size: 15 residues. V lost 5 bases, J lost 4 bases, and 6 bases stayed unmatched. Germline lookup yields CDR1 SGHTA and CDR2 FQGTGA. The CDR3: CASSPSGGFTGELFF. In nucleotides, the CDR3 is TGTGCCAGCAGCCCGTCGGGAGGGTTCACCGGGGAGCTGTTTTTT.

V gene TRBV4-2 combines with J gene TRBJ2-2; D ambiguous. The V end lost 4 bases, the J end lost 2 bases, and 32 bases lay between the germline ends. CDR1 LGHNA and CDR2 YNFKEQ come from the germline V gene. The CDR3 runs to 22 residues. CDR3 in amino acids: CASSPPLVSRRSYPINTGELFF. In DNA form, the CDR3 reads TGTGCCAGCAGCCCCCCCTTGGTAAGTCGCAGGTCCTATCCCATCAACACCGGGGAGCTGTTTTTT.

The chain is built from TRBV7-9 and TRBJ1-1; 8 nucleotides align to TRBD1. V was clipped by 6 bases and J by 4 bases; unmatched bases: 10. CDR3 size: 15 residues. Germline V lookup: CDR1 SEHNR, CDR2 FQNEAQ (reference sequence). The CDR3 reads CASRPRTGYRTEAFF. The CDR3 DNA reads TGTGCCAGCAGACCTCGGACAGGGTATCGCACTGAAGCTTTCTTT.

The chain uses TRBV29-1 and TRBJ2-7; D might be TRBD2 (5 bases). This CDR3 has 11 amino acids. Between the trimmed V and J ends, which lost 5 bases and 2 bases, there was a span of 7 bases. CDR1 is SQVTM, CDR2 ANQGSEA, per germline. The CDR3 DNA reads TGCAGCGTTCAACTAGCCTACGAGCAGTACTTC. This codes for CSVQLAYEQYF.

The chain is built from TRBV18 and TRBJ2-1; possible D gene TRBD2, 5 bases. Per germline, CDR1 KGHSH and CDR2 LQKENI. Trimming took 6 bases from V and 3 from J, leaving 6 bases between them. The CDR3 covers 12 residues. CDR3: CASSRDYNEQFF. The CDR3, as DNA: TGTGCCAGCTCTCGGGACTACAATGAGCAGTTCTTC.

The chain combines TRBV19 with TRBJ2-2; 8 bases line up with TRBD1. V lost 8 bases to trimming and J lost 0 bases; unmatched junction nucleotides: 8. Germline assignment: CDR1 LNHDA and CDR2 SQIVND (reference sequence). CDR3 size: 16 residues. This CDR3 is CASARQGNSNTGELFF. CDR3 DNA: TGTGCCAGTGCAAGACAGGGGAATTCGAACACCGGGGAGCTGTTTTTT. Supplemented by reference TRBV19 and TRBJ2-2, the full variable domain reads DGGITQSPKYLFRKEGQNVTLSCEQNLNHDAMYWYRQDPGQGLRLIYYSQIVNDFQKGDIAEGYSVSREKKESFPLTVTSAQKNPTAFYLCASARQGNSNTGELFFGEGSRLTVL.

The chain's CDR3 is CASSYGPTGSQPQHF. The CDR3 DNA is TGTGCCAGCAGTTACGGACCGACAGGCAGCCAGCCCCAGCATTTT. V is TRBV6-5 and J is TRBJ1-5, with D perhaps TRBD1 (6 bases). The CDR3 is made up of 15 amino acids. Trimming pared 2 bases from V and 7 bases from J, leaving 15 bases between. CDR1 is MNHEY, CDR2 SVGAGI, per germline.

This chain connects TRBV5-6 to TRBJ2-1; 7 bases match TRBD2. The germline V gene encodes CDR1 SGHDT and CDR2 YYEEEE. The CDR3 contains 16 residues. V shed 3 bases, J shed 4 bases, and the junction held 10 bases outside the gene matches. The CDR3 reads CASSSGAGKPYNEQFF. The CDR3 nucleotides are TGTGCCAGCAGCTCCGGAGCGGGGAAGCCTTACAATGAGCAGTTCTTC.

This chain joins TRBV24-1 and TRBJ1-1; TRBD1 is a possible D gene (5 bases). Germline V lookup: CDR1 KGHDR, CDR2 SFDVKD. Between the trimmed V and J ends, which lost 0 bases and 5 bases, there was a span of 21 bases. This CDR3 contains 18 residues. The CDR3 region is CATSDLLAGSRVRTEAFF. The CDR3 DNA sequence: TGTGCCACCAGTGATTTGCTTGCAGGGTCCAGGGTCCGTACTGAAGCTTTCTTT.

J is TRBJ1-2 and V is TRBV11-2; D possibly corresponds to TRBD1 (5 bases). The germline V gene has CDR1 SGHAT and CDR2 FQNNGV. The CDR3 length is 12 residues. Deletions cut 5 bases from V and 7 bases from J, with 11 bases between. The DNA of the CDR3 is TGTGCCAGCAGCCAGGCGGGGGTTGGCTACACCTTC. It is translated as CASSQAGVGYTF. The variable domain in full, with the rest retrieved from reference TRBV11-2 and TRBJ1-2, is EAGVAQSPRYKIIEKRQSVAFWCNPISGHATLYWYQQILGQGPKLLIQFQNNGVVDDSQLPKDRFSAERLKGVDSTLKIQPAKLEDSAVYLCASSQAGVGYTFGSGTRLTVV.

This clone was seen ten or more times. CDR3 region: CASSVLGGADTGELFF. CDR3 nucleotides: TGTGCCAGCAGTGTTCTTGGGGGCGCAGATACCGGGGAGCTGTTTTTT. The rearrangement uses TRBV2 and TRBJ2-2; TRBD1 is a possible D gene (6 bases). The length of the CDR3 is 16 residues. V was cut by 4 bases and J by 5 bases, with 17 bases left in between. The germline V gene encodes CDR1 SNHLY and CDR2 FYNNEI.

The V and J genes are TRBV27 and TRBJ2-5, with TRBD2 matching over 9 bases. Germline CDR1 MNHEY, CDR2 SMNVEV (reference sequence). The V gene end was trimmed by 3 bases and the J gene end by 2 bases; junction bases not matched to a gene: 10. This CDR3 spans 17 amino acids. CDR3 nucleotides: TGTGCCAGCAGTTTCGAACTAGCGGGCGATCTGCAAGAGACCCAGTACTTC. Translating gives CASSFELAGDLQETQYF.

The gene calls are TRBV5-1 and TRBJ2-3; 8 nucleotides align to TRBD2. Trimming removed 0 bases from V and 3 bases from J; junction bases left unmatched: 3. Germline CDR1 is SGHRS and CDR2 is YFSETQ. The CDR3 sequence is 15 residues long. The CDR3 loop is CASSLEASGTDTQYF. The CDR3 DNA reads as TGCGCCAGCAGCTTGGAAGCTAGCGGGACAGATACGCAGTATTTT.

CDR3 DNA: TGCGCCAGCAGCCAAGGGACAGTCTCTGGCACAGATACGCAGTATTTT. Its protein product is CASSQGTVSGTDTQYF. The V gene is TRBV4-3, the J gene TRBJ2-3; TRBD1 is a possible D gene (6 bases). The length of the CDR3 is 16 residues. V lost 1 base to trimming and J lost 1 base, with 12 bases between them. Germline V gives CDR1 LGHNA, CDR2 YSLEER.